The 20 T cell receptor beta chains given below trace back to one sample, sequenced in a study of T cell responses to AZD1222 COVID-19 vaccine. Repertoires were generated with immunoSEQ multiplex PCR, while TCRdb's copy carries only in-frame clones and drops some. This sample carries tens of thousands of clones, roughly 90% of them seen once, and the ten largest clones take about 3%. This sample comprised peripheral blood, obtained 28 days after the second AZD1222 dose. These receptors all stem from an adult who received the AZD1222 COVID-19 vaccine.

The CDR3 reads CASSFSGQAVGREQYF. For the CDR3, the DNA is TGTGCCAGCAGCTTTTCCGGACAGGCGGTTGGGAGGGAGCAGTACTTC. The chain carries TRBV11-1 and TRBJ2-7; D is perhaps TRBD1 (7 bases). The length of the CDR3 is 16 residues. Germline-derived CDR1 and CDR2 are SGHAT and FQDESV (reference sequence). V was clipped by 3 bases and J by 7 bases, with 22 bases between them.

The chain has TRBV3-1 (or the pseudogene TRBV3-2) and TRBJ2-5; D possibly corresponds to TRBD2 (5 bases). The CDR3 is made up of 17 amino acids. Germline V gene data show CDR1 as LGHDT and CDR2 as YNNKEL (reference sequence). Trimming removed 3 bases at V and 2 bases at J, with 19 bases between. CDR3 in amino acids: CASSQFLAPLGQETQYF. CDR3 bases: TGTGCCAGCAGCCAGTTCCTAGCCCCCCTGGGGCAAGAGACCCAGTACTTC.

The chain carries TRBV10-2 and TRBJ2-3; D may match TRBD1 or TRBD2 (5 bases each). V was shortened by 0 bases and J by 6 bases, with 7 bases between the two germline ends. Germline values: CDR1 WSHSY, CDR2 SAAADI. The CDR3 is made up of 13 amino acids. The CDR3 reads CASSESWGDTQYF. In nucleotides, the CDR3 is TGCGCCAGCAGTGAGTCTTGGGGGGATACGCAGTATTTT.

V and J are TRBV19 and TRBJ1-5; TRBD1 matches 9 bases. The CDR3 totals 14 residues. Per germline, CDR1 LNHDA and CDR2 SQIVND (reference sequence). V shed 5 bases, J shed 6 bases, and the junction held 5 bases outside the gene matches. CDR3 region: CASSVYRGPQPQHF. Written as DNA, the CDR3 is TGTGCCAGTAGTGTTTACAGGGGGCCTCAGCCCCAGCATTTT.

The gene calls are TRBV6-6 and TRBJ1-3; D perhaps matches TRBD1 (5 bases). Trimming stripped 2 bases from V and 0 bases from J, with 11 bases between. This CDR3 is built from 16 residues. CDR1 is MNHNY and CDR2 is SVGAGI in the germline V gene (reference sequence). The CDR3 loop is CASSYNGHHSGNTIYF. CDR3 nucleotides: TGTGCCAGCAGTTACAACGGACATCACTCTGGAAACACCATATATTTT.

This chain uses TRBV10-3 with TRBJ2-7; no clear D. Germline CDR1 and CDR2: ENHRY and SYGVKD. This CDR3 contains 15 residues. Trimming pared 2 bases from V and 6 bases from J, leaving 17 bases between. The CDR3 loop reads CAISEDEGLGFEQYF. In DNA, the CDR3 is TGTGCCATCAGTGAGGACGAAGGGCTAGGTTTCGAGCAGTACTTC.

This sequence joins TRBV2 and TRBJ1-4; D gene ambiguous. V lost 3 bases, J lost 2 bases, and 7 bases lay in between. The CDR3 consists of 14 residues. The germline gives CDR1 SNHLY, CDR2 FYNNEI. The CDR3 DNA follows: TGTGCCAGCAGTGACATAGGGACTAATGAAAAACTGTTTTTT. Its protein is CASSDIGTNEKLFF.

This sequence joins TRBV20-1 and TRBJ1-4; unclear D gene. The CDR3 totals 11 residues. V dropped 6 bases and J dropped 7 bases, with 9 bases sitting between them. CDR1 and CDR2 from the germline V gene are DFQATT and SNEGSKA (reference sequence). The CDR3 region is CSARWFEKLFF. The CDR3 DNA reads as TGCAGTGCCAGGTGGTTTGAAAAACTGTTTTTT.

The V call is TRBV5-1, the J call TRBJ2-3; no firm D call. CDR1 is SGHRS and CDR2 is YFSETQ in the germline V gene. V lost 4 bases and J lost 4, with 4 bases in between. This CDR3 region has 11 residues. The CDR3 DNA reads as TGCGCCAGCAGCGCTGCAGATACGCAGTATTTT. It encodes CASSAADTQYF. Full variable domain (rest looked up from reference TRBV5-1 and TRBJ2-3): KAGVTQTPRYLIKTRGQQVTLSCSPISGHRSVSWYQQTPGQGLQFLFEYFSETQRNKGNFPGRFSGRQFSNSRSEMNVSTLELGDSALYLCASSAADTQYFGPGTRLTVL.

The chain carries TRBV6-2 or TRBV6-3 and TRBJ2-1; 14 bases line up with TRBD2. The CDR3 spans 17 residues. Germline trimming cut 4 bases from V and 8 bases from J; bases unmatched to any gene: 10. In germline, CDR1 is MNHEY, CDR2 SVGEGT. CDR3 residues: CASSSRLAGGPGDEQFF. CDR3 DNA: TGTGCCAGCAGTTCGAGACTAGCGGGGGGGCCGGGGGATGAGCAGTTCTTC.

Details on this clone: The sample contains more than one DNA sequence encoding this CDR3. V usage is TRBV7-9 and J usage is TRBJ1-2; D is possibly TRBD1 (5 bases). The CDR3 spans 13 residues. Per germline, CDR1 SEHNR and CDR2 FQNEAQ (reference sequence). The germline V and J ends were trimmed by 0 bases and 5 bases, with 7 bases remaining between them. In nucleotides, the CDR3 is TGTGCCAGCAGCTTAGCCCAGGGTTATGGCTACACCTTC. This codes for CASSLAQGYGYTF. Full variable domain (remainder filled in from reference TRBV7-9 and TRBJ1-2): DTGVSQNPRHKITKRGQNVTFRCDPISEHNRLYWYRQTLGQGPEFLTYFQNEAQLEKSRLLSDRFSAERPKGSFSTLEIQRTEQGDSAMYLCASSLAQGYGYTFGSGTRLTVV.

The V and J genes are TRBV28 and TRBJ1-1; TRBD1 aligns across 7 bases. The germline CDR1 and CDR2 sequences are MDHEN and SYDVKM. The CDR3 covers 14 residues. The junction had 10 bases not matched to a gene; V was cut back by 9 bases and J by 3 bases. CDR3 loop: CASIEGAADTEAFF. For the CDR3, the DNA is TGTGCCAGTATAGAGGGGGCGGCGGACACTGAAGCTTTCTTT.

This chain connects TRBV9 to TRBJ1-5, with D possibly being TRBD1 (5 bases). The germline V gene encodes CDR1 SGDLS and CDR2 YYNGEE. CDR3 size: 15 residues. Trimming removed 4 bases from V and 5 bases from J, with 16 bases in between. This CDR3 reads CASSKGQGPDQPQHF. The CDR3 DNA reads TGTGCCAGCAGCAAAGGACAAGGCCCCGATCAGCCCCAGCATTTT. The full variable domain, with the rest looked up from reference TRBV9 and TRBJ1-5, is DSGVTQTPKHLITATGQRVTLRCSPRSGDLSVYWYQQSLDQGLQFLIQYYNGEERAKGNILERFSAQQFPDLHSELNLSSLELGDSALYFCASSKGQGPDQPQHFGDGTRLSIL.

The rearrangement joins TRBV28 to TRBJ1-5, with D tentatively TRBD1 (5 bases). Per the germline V gene, CDR1 is MDHEN and CDR2 is SYDVKM. CDR3 size: 17 residues. V was pared by 1 base and J by 6 bases, with 19 bases between. The CDR3 is CASSLYGGTGPGQPQHF. The CDR3 bases are TGTGCCAGCAGTTTATACGGGGGAACGGGCCCCGGTCAGCCCCAGCATTTT.

V is TRBV18 and J is TRBJ1-5; 11 positions agree with TRBD1. The junction had 5 bases not matched to a gene; V was cut back by 2 bases and J by 5 bases. The CDR3 loop spans 16 amino acids. CDR1 and CDR2 (germline): KGHSH, LQKENI. CDR3 amino acids: CASSPSRGQGDQPQHF. The CDR3 DNA follows: TGTGCCAGCTCACCATCCAGGGGACAGGGGGATCAGCCCCAGCATTTT.

The rearrangement joins TRBV13 to TRBJ2-7; either TRBD1 or TRBD2 may fit D (5 bases each). This CDR3 contains 15 residues. Between the trimmed V and J ends, which lost 5 bases and 3 bases, there was a span of 17 bases. The germline CDR1 and CDR2 sequences are PRHDT and FYEKMQ (reference sequence). The DNA of the CDR3 is TGTGCCAGCAGCAGCTCCGGGACCTTGCTCTACGAGCAGTACTTC. Its protein product is CASSSSGTLLYEQYF.

This rearrangement joins TRBV29-1 to TRBJ2-2; TRBD1 matches at 12 bases. Losses at the gene ends were 6 bases for V and 6 bases for J; bases not matched to a gene: 2. The CDR3 is made up of 13 amino acids. Germline lookup yields CDR1 SQVTM and CDR2 ANQGSEA. The CDR3 bases are TGCAGCGTCGGGACAGGGGGCCCCGGGGAGCTGTTTTTT. Residues: CSVGTGGPGELFF.

The chain has TRBV5-4 and TRBJ2-2; 7 bases match TRBD1. Germline V gives CDR1 SGHNT, CDR2 YYREEE (reference sequence). V lost 4 bases and J lost 4; bases outside the gene matches: 4. The CDR3 spans 14 residues. The CDR3 protein is CASSPTGVTGELFF. The DNA for the CDR3 is TGTGCCAGCAGCCCTACAGGGGTCACCGGGGAGCTGTTTTTT.

The V gene is TRBV6-2 or TRBV6-3, the J gene TRBJ1-6; 7 bases map to TRBD1. The length of the CDR3 is 15 residues. Germline V lookup: CDR1 MNHEY, CDR2 SVGEGT. V dropped 2 bases and J dropped 7; count of bases not matched to a gene: 5. The CDR3 loop is CASSYAGQINSPLHF. CDR3 bases: TGTGCCAGCAGTTACGCGGGACAGATCAATTCACCCCTCCACTTT.

The chain employs TRBV28 and TRBJ1-4, with 7 nucleotides matching TRBD1. CDR3 length equals 14 residues. Germline CDR1 is MDHEN and CDR2 is SYDVKM. The junction had 8 bases not matched to a gene; V was cut back by 2 bases and J by 11 bases. As DNA, the CDR3 is TGTGCCAGCAGTTTAAGACAGGGTGTTATGAAACTGTTTTTT. Protein sequence: CASSLRQGVMKLFF.